Shown below are 8 T cell receptor beta chains from a single sample sequenced in a study of cytotoxic CD8 clonotypes in ibrutinib-treated CLL. Assay used: immunoSEQ multiplex PCR; TCRdb lists only in-frame clones, some missing. The sample has 16,000 or so clones, 68% seen once. The sample was PBMCs, taken before ibrutinib treatment. Receptors originate from a human donor with chronic lymphocytic leukemia.

There are a few counts of this clone. This chain links TRBV7-3 with TRBJ2-5; TRBD2 is a possible D gene (6 bases). CDR1 and CDR2 (germline): SGHTA, FQGTGA. This CDR3 is built from 14 residues. The V and J ends lost 5 bases and 4 bases respectively, with 14 bases between them. The CDR3 DNA follows: TGTGCCAGCAGCCGCGACGGGGGTGCAGAGACCCAGTACTTC. Encoded protein: CASSRDGGAETQYF.

The sample holds a few counts of this clone. J is TRBJ2-5 and V is TRBV13, with 7 nucleotides matching TRBD2. CDR3 length: 15 amino acids. V lost 3 bases to trimming and J lost 3 bases; unmatched junction nucleotides: 7. CDR1 and CDR2 (germline): PRHDT, FYEKMQ (reference sequence). This CDR3 reads CASSLGSRGKETQYF. In nucleotides, the CDR3 is TGTGCCAGCAGCTTGGGTTCGCGGGGGAAAGAGACCCAGTACTTC. Using reference TRBV13 and TRBJ2-5 for the parts outside the CDR3, the full variable domain is AAGVIQSPRHLIKEKRETATLKCYPIPRHDTVYWYQQGPGQDPQFLISFYEKMQSDKGSIPDRFSAQQFSDYHSELNMSSLELGDSALYFCASSLGSRGKETQYFGPGTRLLVL.

The chain recombines TRBV5-1 with TRBJ2-7; possible D gene TRBD2, 6 bases. V was clipped by 0 bases and J by 3 bases, with 10 bases between them. The CDR3 runs 14 residues. Germline CDR1 SGHRS, CDR2 YFSETQ. Here the CDR3 reads CASSLVSGVYEQYF. The CDR3 nucleotides are TGCGCCAGCAGCTTGGTGTCGGGGGTCTACGAGCAGTACTTC.

In its sample, this clone was seen a few times. The genes are TRBV2 and TRBJ1-2; a possible D gene is TRBD1 (5 bases). CDR1 and CDR2 from the germline V gene are SNHLY and FYNNEI. CDR3 size: 13 residues. V lost 8 bases, J lost 8 bases, and 18 bases lay in between. CDR3 coding DNA: TGTGCCAGCGGCAGAGGAGGGGCTGTCGGCTACACCTTC. Translating it yields CASGRGGAVGYTF.

The rearrangement joins TRBV6-5 to TRBJ1-4; 9 bases line up with TRBD1. From germline, CDR1 is MNHEY and CDR2 SVGAGI. J lost 7 bases, V lost 6 bases, and 3 bases had no gene match. The CDR3 is 13 residues long. The CDR3 region has the DNA TGTGCCAGCAGCGGACAGGGGCCTGAAAAACTGTTTTTT. This gives the protein CASSGQGPEKLFF.

The gene calls are TRBV10-3 and TRBJ2-2, with TRBD2 identical over 13 bases. The CDR3 contains 18 residues. V lost 9 bases, J lost 1 base, and 11 bases stayed unmatched. CDR1 and CDR2 from the germline V gene are ENHRY and SYGVKD. In DNA, the CDR3 is TGTGCCATGGCTTCGGGACTAGCGGGGATCCTGAACACCGGGGAGCTGTTTTTT. Protein sequence: CAMASGLAGILNTGELFF.

Details on this clone: The junction shows a germline mismatch at one end, possibly a read error. The chain combines TRBV6-6 with TRBJ1-4, with a tentative D call TRBD1 (5 bases). The CDR3 extends over 11 amino acids. CDR1 and CDR2 from the germline V gene are MNHNY and SVGAGI (reference sequence). The CDR3 loop reads CASSPGWGSRF. As DNA, the CDR3 is TGTGCCAGCAGTCCCGGGTGGGGCTCGCGTTTT.

V is TRBV6-5 and J is TRBJ1-2; TRBD1 might be the D (6 bases). V was trimmed by 4 bases and J by 7 bases, leaving 19 bases between them. Germline CDR1 MNHEY, CDR2 SVGAGI. The CDR3 covers 15 residues. The CDR3 sequence: CASSSGPQGFGGYTF. The CDR3 DNA reads as TGTGCCAGCAGTTCAGGGCCGCAGGGGTTCGGTGGCTACACCTTC.